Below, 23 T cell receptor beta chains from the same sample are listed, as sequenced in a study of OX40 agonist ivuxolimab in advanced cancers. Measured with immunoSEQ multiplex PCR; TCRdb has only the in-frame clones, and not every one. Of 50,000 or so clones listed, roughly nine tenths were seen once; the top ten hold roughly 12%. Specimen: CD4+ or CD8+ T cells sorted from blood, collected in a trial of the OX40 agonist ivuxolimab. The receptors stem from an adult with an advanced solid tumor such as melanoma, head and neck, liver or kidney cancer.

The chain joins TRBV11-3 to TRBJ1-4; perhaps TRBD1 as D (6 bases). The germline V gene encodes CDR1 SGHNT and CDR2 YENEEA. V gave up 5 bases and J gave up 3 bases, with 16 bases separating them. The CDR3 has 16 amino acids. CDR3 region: CASSTGYLQPNEKLFF. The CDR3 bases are TGTGCCAGCAGCACAGGGTACTTGCAACCTAATGAAAAACTGTTTTTT.

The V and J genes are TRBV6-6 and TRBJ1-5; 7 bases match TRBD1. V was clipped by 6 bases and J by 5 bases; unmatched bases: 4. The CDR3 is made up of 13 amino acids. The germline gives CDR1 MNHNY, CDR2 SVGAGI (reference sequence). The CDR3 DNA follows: TGTGCCAGCAGGACAGGGCAAGATCAGCCCCAGCATTTT. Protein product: CASRTGQDQPQHF.

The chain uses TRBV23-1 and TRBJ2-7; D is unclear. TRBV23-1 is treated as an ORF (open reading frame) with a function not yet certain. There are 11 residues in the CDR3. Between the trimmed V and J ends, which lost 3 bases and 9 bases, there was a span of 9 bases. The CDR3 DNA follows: TGCGCCAGCAGTCATGCGTATGGGCAGTACTTC. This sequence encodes CASSHAYGQYF.

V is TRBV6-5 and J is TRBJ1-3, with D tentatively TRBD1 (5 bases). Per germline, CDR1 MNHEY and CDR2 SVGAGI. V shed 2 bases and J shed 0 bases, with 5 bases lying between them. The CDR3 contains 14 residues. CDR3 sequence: CASSYGGSGNTIYF. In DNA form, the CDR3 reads TGTGCCAGCAGTTACGGGGGCTCTGGAAACACCATATATTTT.

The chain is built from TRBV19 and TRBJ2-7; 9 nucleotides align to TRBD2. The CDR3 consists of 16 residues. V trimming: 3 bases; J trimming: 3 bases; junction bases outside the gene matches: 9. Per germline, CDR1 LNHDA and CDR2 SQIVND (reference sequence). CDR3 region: CASSMGGAGGYYEQYF. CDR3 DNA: TGTGCCAGTAGTATGGGGGGAGCGGGAGGATACTACGAGCAGTACTTC.

The CDR3 spells CASSYPSMTGDGYTF. The CDR3 DNA reads as TGTGCCAGCAGTTACCCCAGTATGACGGGGGATGGCTACACCTTC. The V call is TRBV6-6, the J call TRBJ1-2; a weak D match, TRBD1 (5 bases). Trimming cost V 2 bases and J 6 bases, with 16 bases left between them. This CDR3 has 15 residues. Germline assignment: CDR1 MNHNY and CDR2 SVGAGI (reference sequence).

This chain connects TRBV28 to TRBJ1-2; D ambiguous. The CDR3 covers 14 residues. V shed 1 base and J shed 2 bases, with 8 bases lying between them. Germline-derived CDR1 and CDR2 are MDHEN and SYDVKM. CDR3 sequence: CASSLSPRNYGYTF. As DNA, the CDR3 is TGTGCCAGCAGTTTATCACCGAGAAACTATGGCTACACCTTC.

The CDR3 loop is CASSSTAGTPALFF. The CDR3 DNA sequence: TGCGCCAGCAGCTCTACTGCCGGGACTCCCGCGCTGTTTTTT. The V gene is TRBV4-1, the J gene TRBJ2-2; D is perhaps TRBD2 (6 bases). Germline V gives CDR1 MGHRA, CDR2 YSYEKL. This CDR3 contains 14 residues. V lost 5 bases to trimming and J lost 13 bases, with 20 bases between them.

The CDR3 DNA sequence: TGCGCCAGCAGCACCTCCGGGACAACTCACACCGGGGAGCTGTTTTTT. It yields the protein CASSTSGTTHTGELFF. The V gene is TRBV10-2, the J gene TRBJ2-2, with D tentatively TRBD1 (6 bases). The ends were cut back, 6 bases at V and 3 bases at J, with 17 bases in the middle. The CDR3 is made up of 16 amino acids. CDR1 is WSHSY, CDR2 SAAADI, per germline.

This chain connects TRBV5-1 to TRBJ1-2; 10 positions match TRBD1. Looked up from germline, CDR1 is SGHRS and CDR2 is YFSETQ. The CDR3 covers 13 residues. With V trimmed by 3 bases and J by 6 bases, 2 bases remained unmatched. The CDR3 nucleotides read TGCGCCAGCAGCTGGGGGACAGGGGATGGCTACACCTTC. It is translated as CASSWGTGDGYTF. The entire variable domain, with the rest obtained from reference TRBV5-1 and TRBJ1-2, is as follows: KAGVTQTPRYLIKTRGQQVTLSCSPISGHRSVSWYQQTPGQGLQFLFEYFSETQRNKGNFPGRFSGRQFSNSRSEMNVSTLELGDSALYLCASSWGTGDGYTFGSGTRLTVV.

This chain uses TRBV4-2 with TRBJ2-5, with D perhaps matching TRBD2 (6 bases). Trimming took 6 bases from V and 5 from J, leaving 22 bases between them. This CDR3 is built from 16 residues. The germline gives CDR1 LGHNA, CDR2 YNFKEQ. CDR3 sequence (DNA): TGTGCCAGCAGGGGTGGAGGGGCGGGGAAAGGGGAGACCCAGTACTTC. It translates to CASRGGGAGKGETQYF.

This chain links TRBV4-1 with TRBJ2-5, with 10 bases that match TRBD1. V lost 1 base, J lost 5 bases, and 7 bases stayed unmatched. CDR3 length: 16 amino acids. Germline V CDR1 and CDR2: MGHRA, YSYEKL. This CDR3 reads CASSQVLGTGDETQYF. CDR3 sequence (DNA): TGCGCCAGCAGCCAAGTCCTGGGGACAGGGGATGAGACCCAGTACTTC.

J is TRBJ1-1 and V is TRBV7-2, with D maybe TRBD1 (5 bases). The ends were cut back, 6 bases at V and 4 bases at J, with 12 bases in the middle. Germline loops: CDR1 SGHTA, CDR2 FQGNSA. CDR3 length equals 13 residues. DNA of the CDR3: TGTGCCAGCAGTAGGGGTTGGAGCACTGAAGCTTTCTTT. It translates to CASSRGWSTEAFF.

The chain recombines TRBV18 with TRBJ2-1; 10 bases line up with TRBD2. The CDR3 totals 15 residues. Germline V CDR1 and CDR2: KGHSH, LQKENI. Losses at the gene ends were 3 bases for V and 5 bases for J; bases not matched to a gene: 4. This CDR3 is CASSPGLAGDNEQFF. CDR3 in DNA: TGTGCCAGCTCACCGGGGCTAGCGGGAGACAATGAGCAGTTCTTC.

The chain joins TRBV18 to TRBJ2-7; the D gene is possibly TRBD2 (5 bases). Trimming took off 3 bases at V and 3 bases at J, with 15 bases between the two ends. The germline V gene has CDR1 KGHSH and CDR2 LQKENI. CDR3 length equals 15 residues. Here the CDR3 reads CASSPKSVGVYEQYF. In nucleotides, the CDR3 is TGTGCCAGCTCACCTAAATCCGTGGGAGTCTACGAGCAGTACTTC.

CDR3 in amino acids: CASSKGEGWGYTF. The CDR3 DNA sequence: TGTGCCAGCAGCAAAGGGGAGGGTTGGGGCTACACCTTC. The chain uses TRBV27 and TRBJ1-2; D possibly corresponds to TRBD1 (5 bases). The CDR3 runs 13 residues. V shed 6 bases and J shed 8 bases, with 16 bases lying between them. Looked up from germline, CDR1 is MNHEY and CDR2 is SMNVEV (reference sequence).

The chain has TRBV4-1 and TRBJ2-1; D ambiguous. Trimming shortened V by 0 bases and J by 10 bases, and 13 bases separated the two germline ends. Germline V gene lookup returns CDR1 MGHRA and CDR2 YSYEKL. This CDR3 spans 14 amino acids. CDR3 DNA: TGCGCCAGCAGCCAAGACCCTTTTCAAGGGGAGCAGTTCTTC. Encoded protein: CASSQDPFQGEQFF.

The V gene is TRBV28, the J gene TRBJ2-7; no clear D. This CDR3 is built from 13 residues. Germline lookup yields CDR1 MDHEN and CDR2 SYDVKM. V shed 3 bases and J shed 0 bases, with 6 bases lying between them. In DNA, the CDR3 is TGTGCCAGCAGTTTGGGTAGCTCCTACGAGCAGTACTTC. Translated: CASSLGSSYEQYF.

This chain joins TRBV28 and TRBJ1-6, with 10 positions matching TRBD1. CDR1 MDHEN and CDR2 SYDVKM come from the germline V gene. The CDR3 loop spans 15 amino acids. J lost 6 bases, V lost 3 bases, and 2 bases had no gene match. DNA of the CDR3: TGTGCCAGCAGTTTTTGGGACAGGGGTAATTCACCCCTCCACTTT. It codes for CASSFWDRGNSPLHF.

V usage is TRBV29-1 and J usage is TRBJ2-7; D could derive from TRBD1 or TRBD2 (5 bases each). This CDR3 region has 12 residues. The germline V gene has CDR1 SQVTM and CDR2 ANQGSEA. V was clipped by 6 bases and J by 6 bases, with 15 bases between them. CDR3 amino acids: CSVVDGTGEQYF. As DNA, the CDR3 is TGCAGCGTGGTAGACGGGACGGGCGAGCAGTACTTC.

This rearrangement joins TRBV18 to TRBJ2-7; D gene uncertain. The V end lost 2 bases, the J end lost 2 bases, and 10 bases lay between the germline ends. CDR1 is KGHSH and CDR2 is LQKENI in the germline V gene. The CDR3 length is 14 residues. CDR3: CASSPELGTYEQYF. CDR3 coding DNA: TGTGCCAGCTCACCAGAGCTGGGAACCTACGAGCAGTACTTC.

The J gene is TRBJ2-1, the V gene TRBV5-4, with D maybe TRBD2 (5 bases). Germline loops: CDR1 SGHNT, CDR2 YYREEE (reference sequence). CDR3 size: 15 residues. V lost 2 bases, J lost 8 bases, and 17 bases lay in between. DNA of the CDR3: TGTGCCAGCAGCTTCTCAACTAGTAGTTGGGATGAGCAGTTCTTC. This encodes CASSFSTSSWDEQFF.

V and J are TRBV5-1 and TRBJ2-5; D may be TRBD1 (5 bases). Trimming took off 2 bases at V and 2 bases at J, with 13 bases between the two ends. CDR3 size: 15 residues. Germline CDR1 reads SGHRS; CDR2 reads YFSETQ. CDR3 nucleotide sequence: TGCGCCAGCAGCTTTCGGGCAGGGCCGCAAGAGACCCAGTACTTC. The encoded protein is CASSFRAGPQETQYF.